This is a list of T cell receptor beta chains from one sample in a study of cytomegalovirus exposure and HLA in healthy donors. Repertoires were generated with immunoSEQ multiplex PCR, while TCRdb's copy carries only in-frame clones and drops some. The sample lists about 140,000 clones; over 75% were seen once. Source material: PBMCs. The source of these receptors is a man aged 40-50 years in good health and CMV-seronegative. Both conserved end residues are part of each CDR3. The D gene is left open where the match is weak. The size of a clone is reported for some rows only, either as once, few or many, or as a class for expanded clones.

D: TRBD2
size: NA
V: TRBV5-4
length: 15
J: TRBJ2-3
DNA: TGTGCCAGCAGCTTGGGGCGGGGGGGCACAGATACGCAGTATTTT
CDR3: CASSLGRGGTDTQYF

D: NA
size: few
V: TRBV2
length: 12
J: TRBJ2-6
DNA: TGTGCCAGCAGCGGATCTTCAAGCGGCCTGACTTTC
CDR3: CASSGSSSGLTF

D: TRBD1
size: NA
V: TRBV5-6
length: 14
J: TRBJ1-1
DNA: TGTGCCAGCAGATATGGACAGGGAGCCACTGAAGCTTTCTTT
CDR3: CASRYGQGATEAFF

D: TRBD1
size: NA
V: TRBV25-1
length: 16
J: TRBJ2-1
DNA: TGTGCCAGCAGTGAGTTTGACAGGGGAGGATACAATGAGCAGTTCTTC
CDR3: CASSEFDRGGYNEQFF

D: NA
size: NA
V: TRBV5-4
length: 14
J: TRBJ2-5
DNA: TGTGCCAGCACCCTTTTCCAGAGGCAAGAGACCCAGTACTTC
CDR3: CASTLFQRQETQYF

D: NA
size: NA
V: TRBV10-3
length: 14
J: TRBJ2-1
DNA: TGTGCCATCAGTGAGTCTCTAGCTGGAAATGAGCAGTTCTTC
CDR3: CAISESLAGNEQFF

D: TRBD2
size: NA
V: TRBV7-9
length: 16
J: TRBJ2-7
DNA: TGTGCCAGCAGCTTAGGGTTAGGGCGGGAGATTTACGAGCAGTACTTC
CDR3: CASSLGLGREIYEQYF

D: NA
size: NA
V: TRBV27
length: 16
J: TRBJ1-1
DNA: TGTGCCAGCAGTTTACGCCGAACCATGGCGAACACTGAAGCTTTCTTT
CDR3: CASSLRRTMANTEAFF

D: TRBD1
size: NA
V: TRBV28
length: 15
J: TRBJ1-5
DNA: TGTGCCAGCAGTTTACGTGACAGGGGGCTTCAGCCCCAGCATTTT
CDR3: CASSLRDRGLQPQHF

D: NA
size: NA
V: TRBV7-2
length: 12
J: TRBJ2-2
DNA: TGTGCCAGCAGCCGGGACACCGGGGAGCTGTTTTTT
CDR3: CASSRDTGELFF

D: NA
size: NA
V: TRBV6-5
length: 14
J: TRBJ2-5
DNA: TGTGCCAGCAGTTATGTCTCGGTCCAAGAGACCCAGTACTTC
CDR3: CASSYVSVQETQYF

D: TRBD1
size: few
V: TRBV11-1
length: 15
J: TRBJ2-3
DNA: TGTGCCAGCAGCCAACAGGGGATACGCACAGATACGCAGTATTTT
CDR3: CASSQQGIRTDTQYF

D: TRBD1
size: NA
V: TRBV19
length: 15
J: TRBJ2-5
DNA: TGTGCCAGCGGCGGACAGGGGACTTACCAAGAGACCCAGTACTTC
CDR3: CASGGQGTYQETQYF

D: NA
size: NA
V: TRBV9
length: 15
J: TRBJ2-5
DNA: TGTGCCAGCAGCGTAGGCTTCGGGGTTCAAGAGACCCAGTACTTC
CDR3: CASSVGFGVQETQYF

D: TRBD1
size: NA
V: TRBV18
length: 16
J: TRBJ1-2
DNA: TGTGCCAGCTCACCACTACTGGGACAGGGTGGCTATGGCTACACCTTC
CDR3: CASSPLLGQGGYGYTF

D: TRBD2
size: NA
V: TRBV7-3
length: 16
J: TRBJ2-5
DNA: TGTGCCAGCAGCTTCTCGGGACTAGCGGGGACAGAGACCCAGTACTTC
CDR3: CASSFSGLAGTETQYF

D: NA
size: NA
V: TRBV9
length: 16
J: TRBJ2-7
DNA: TGTGCCAGCAGCGTAGCCAGACAGTACTTTTACTGCGAGCAGTACTTC
CDR3: CASSVARQYFYCEQYF

D: TRBD1
size: few
V: TRBV5-1
length: 14
J: TRBJ2-5
DNA: TGCGCCAGCAGCCGTAGGACAGGCGAAGAGACCCAGTACTTC
CDR3: CASSRRTGEETQYF

D: TRBD1
size: NA
V: TRBV27
length: 16
J: TRBJ1-6
DNA: TGTGCCAGCAGTTTAGCCGGGACAGGGGTTAGGTCACCCCTCCACTTT
CDR3: CASSLAGTGVRSPLHF

D: TRBD1
size: once
V: TRBV28
length: 15
J: TRBJ2-7
DNA: TGTGCCAGCAGCCCCCCCGGGACAGGACAGTACGAGCAGTACTTC
CDR3: CASSPPGTGQYEQYF

D: TRBD1
size: NA
V: TRBV28
length: 14
J: TRBJ2-1
DNA: TGTGCCAGCAGTTTCCGACAGGGTCACAATGAGCAGTTCTTC
CDR3: CASSFRQGHNEQFF